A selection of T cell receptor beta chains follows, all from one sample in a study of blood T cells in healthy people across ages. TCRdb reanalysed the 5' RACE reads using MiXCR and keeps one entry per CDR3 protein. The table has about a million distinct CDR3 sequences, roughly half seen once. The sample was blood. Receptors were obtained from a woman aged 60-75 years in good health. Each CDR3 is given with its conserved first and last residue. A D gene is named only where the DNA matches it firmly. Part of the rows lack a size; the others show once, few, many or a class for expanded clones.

TGTGCCAGCTTGTCTAGGACTAGCAGATACAATGAGCAGTTCTTC	CASLSRTSRYNEQFF	-	TRBD2	TRBV12-3/TRBV12-4	TRBJ2-1	15
TGCGCCAGCAGCCCTTCGGGACATTCAAGCGAGCAGTACTTC	CASSPSGHSSEQYF	-	-	TRBV4-3	TRBJ2-7	14
TGTGCCAGCAGACTCCAGGGTATCGGCACAGATACGCAGTATTTT	CASRLQGIGTDTQYF	few	-	TRBV6-6	TRBJ2-3	15
TGTGCCACCATAAGGGAACTACTATCTGGGGCCAACGTCCTGACTTTC	CATIRELLSGANVLTF	once	-	TRBV28	TRBJ2-6	16
TGTGCCAGCAGCTTAAACCTCGAATCCCTCCACTTT	CASSLNLESLHF	-	-	TRBV13	TRBJ1-6	12
TGTGCCAGCAGTTTACTAACACCCGGGACTCCAAAAAACAATGAGCAGTTCTTC	CASSLLTPGTPKNNEQFF	-	-	TRBV27	TRBJ2-1	18
TGTGCCAGCAGCCCCATTGGGGGGGATCTGTCCTACGAGCAGTACTTC	CASSPIGGDLSYEQYF	-	TRBD2	TRBV3-1	TRBJ2-7	16
TGTGCCAGCAGCCGGACAGTCTACGAGCAGTACTTC	CASSRTVYEQYF	many	-	TRBV21-1	TRBJ2-7	12
TGTGCTAGTGGTCAGACCGACCCATCCGGGACAGGGTCTGTCAATGAGCAGTTCTTC	CASGQTDPSGTGSVNEQFF	-	TRBD1	TRBV12-5	TRBJ2-1	19
TGCGCCAGCAGCTTGAATTCGATGTCCTACGAGCAGTACTTC	CASSLNSMSYEQYF	-	-	TRBV5-1	TRBJ2-7	14
TGCAGCGTTGGGCGGACAGGGCGCCCTGGGGCCAACGTCCTGACTTTC	CSVGRTGRPGANVLTF	-	TRBD1	TRBV29-1	TRBJ2-6	16
TGTGCCAGCTCTTGGGGACGGTCAATAGATACGCAGTATTTT	CASSWGRSIDTQYF	few	-	TRBV5-4	TRBJ2-3	14
TGCAGCGTGCCATCTTTGGACAGGGGAAACTATGGCTACACCTTC	CSVPSLDRGNYGYTF	-	TRBD1	TRBV29-1	TRBJ1-2	15
TGTGCCAGCAGAGGACAGGGGGTGACCTATGGCTACACCTTC	CASRGQGVTYGYTF	-	TRBD1	TRBV7-9	TRBJ1-2	14
TGTGCCAGCAGTTTGGGACGGATCCCATCACAGGGCTACACCTTC	CASSLGRIPSQGYTF	-	-	TRBV12-3/TRBV12-4	TRBJ1-2	15
TGTGCCAGCAGCCAGAGCACCCGGGAGCAGTACTTC	CASSQSTREQYF	-	-	TRBV14	TRBJ2-7	12
TGTGCCATAAGAACCCCGTACGGATTGGATTCACCCCTCCACTTT	CAIRTPYGLDSPLHF	-	-	TRBV10-3	TRBJ1-6	15
TGTGCCAGCAGTGTCCAGGGGGCTACAGATACGCAGTATTTT	CASSVQGATDTQYF	-	TRBD1	TRBV6-1	TRBJ2-3	14
TGTGCCAGCAGTCCCTCAACAGGGGGCGCCAGGGAGACCCAGTACTTC	CASSPSTGGARETQYF	-	TRBD1	TRBV12-3/TRBV12-4	TRBJ2-5	16
TGTGCCAGCAGCCAAGTGGGACAGGGGTACCAAGAGACCCAGTACTTC	CASSQVGQGYQETQYF	-	TRBD1	TRBV4-2	TRBJ2-5	16
TGTGCCAGCAGTTCTATTCGCGTCCGTGGCGACGAGCAGTACTTC	CASSSIRVRGDEQYF	few	-	TRBV27	TRBJ2-7	15
TGCAGCGCCCGGCGGCTAGCGCCAGATGAGCAGTACTTC	CSARRLAPDEQYF	-	-	TRBV29-1	TRBJ2-5	13
TGTGCCAGCAGCGAGGAGGGGGCATTCCCCTACGAGCAGTACTTC	CASSEEGAFPYEQYF	-	-	TRBV7-9	TRBJ2-7	15
TGCGCCAGCAGCCAAGATAGCCCTAGCGGGAGAAGTGAGCAGTTCTTC	CASSQDSPSGRSEQFF	few	TRBD2	TRBV4-3	TRBJ2-1	16
TGCAGTGCTGCTGGACTAGCCCAGCAGTACTTC	CSAAGLAQQYF	few	TRBD2	TRBV20-1	TRBJ2-7	11
TGTGCCAGCAGTCCCCGGAAAGGAGGGGCTGGCTACGAGCAGTACTTC	CASSPRKGGAGYEQYF	-	-	TRBV12-3/TRBV12-4	TRBJ2-7	16
TGTGCCAGCAGCTTAAGCGGGAGGGTCCTCACCTACAATGAGCAGTTCTTC	CASSLSGRVLTYNEQFF	-	TRBD2	TRBV7-9	TRBJ2-1	17
TGTGCCAGCAGTTGGACTTCTCACACAGATACGCAGTATTTT	CASSWTSHTDTQYF	-	-	TRBV7-2	TRBJ2-3	14
TGCAGTGCTAGATTCTTAGATACGCAGTATTTT	CSARFLDTQYF	few	-	TRBV20-1	TRBJ2-3	11
TGTACCAGCAGTTTCCCAGGGTCCAGTTTTATAGGAACCGGGGAGCTGTTTTTT	CTSSFPGSSFIGTGELFF	-	-	TRBV28	TRBJ2-2	18
TGTGCCAGCAGTCCCGGGACCGCTGTTGGCGGGACCCAGTACTTC	CASSPGTAVGGTQYF	-	-	TRBV12-3/TRBV12-4	TRBJ2-5	15
TGCAGCGTCGACAGGGGGCGAGGAGAGGGCTACACCTTC	CSVDRGRGEGYTF	few	TRBD1	TRBV29-1	TRBJ1-2	13
TGTGCCTGGAGTGTGAAGGGGGCTGAGCAGTACTTC	CAWSVKGAEQYF	-	TRBD1	TRBV30	TRBJ2-5	12
TGCGCCAGCAGCCCCGGGGCGGGACAGGGGAAATACGAGCAGTACTTC	CASSPGAGQGKYEQYF	once	TRBD1	TRBV4-1	TRBJ2-7	16
TGTGCCAGCAGGCCACTTCCTAGCGGGAGGGCCGAGGTGGGCACAGATACGCAGTATTTT	CASRPLPSGRAEVGTDTQYF	-	TRBD2	TRBV6-1	TRBJ2-3	20
TGTGCCAGCAGTTCCCGACGTAGCAGGAGGGTCACAGATACGCAGTATTTT	CASSSRRSRRVTDTQYF	-	-	TRBV27	TRBJ2-3	17
TGTGCCAGCAGCTTACTGGGGATCTCCTATAATTCACCCCTCCACTTT	CASSLLGISYNSPLHF	-	-	TRBV13	TRBJ1-6	16
TGCAGTGCTACCTCCGGACTAGCGGAGACATCCAGGGAGACCCAGTACTTC	CSATSGLAETSRETQYF	many	TRBD2	TRBV20-1	TRBJ2-5	17
TGCGCCAGCAGCGGGACAATGAAGTATGGCTACACCTTC	CASSGTMKYGYTF	few	-	TRBV5-1	TRBJ1-2	13
TGCGCCAGCAGCTTGGCCCCGGGACAGCGCGACGGCTACACCTTC	CASSLAPGQRDGYTF	few	TRBD1	TRBV5-1	TRBJ1-2	15
TGTGCCAGCAGCTTAGCCCCAGCGAGCACAGATACGCAGTATTTT	CASSLAPASTDTQYF	-	-	TRBV7-9	TRBJ2-3	15
TGTGCCAGCAGTTACGCCTTAAAAGCGGGAGGGACAGATACGCAGTATTTT	CASSYALKAGGTDTQYF	-	TRBD2	TRBV6-6	TRBJ2-3	17
TGTGCCAGCACCCGTGGACAGGCCACCGGGGAGCTGTTTTTT	CASTRGQATGELFF	-	TRBD1	TRBV12-3/TRBV12-4	TRBJ2-2	14
TGCAGTGCTAGTGGCTACCTTAGCACAGATACGCAGTATTTT	CSASGYLSTDTQYF	-	-	TRBV20-1	TRBJ2-3	14
TGTGCCAGCAGGAAGACTAGCGGGAGTGAGACCCAGTACTTC	CASRKTSGSETQYF	-	TRBD2	TRBV6-2/TRBV6-3	TRBJ2-5	14
TGCGCCAGCAGCTTGGCGGCCAGCGGGAGGGGTTACGAGCAGTACTTC	CASSLAASGRGYEQYF	-	TRBD2	TRBV5-1	TRBJ2-7	16
TGTGCCAGCAGCTTAGGGCTGAGAACTAATGAAAAACTGTTTTTT	CASSLGLRTNEKLFF	few	-	TRBV7-2	TRBJ1-4	15
TGTGCCAGCAACGATCAGAGTGTCTCCGGGGAGCTGTTTTTT	CASNDQSVSGELFF	-	-	TRBV6-2/TRBV6-3	TRBJ2-2	14
TGTGCCAGCACCAAGGGGGGTCCCATGAACACTGAAGCTTTCTTT	CASTKGGPMNTEAFF	-	-	TRBV28	TRBJ1-1	15
TGTGCCAGCAGCCAAGATGGGACAGTGGGCTCTGAAGCTTTCTTT	CASSQDGTVGSEAFF	-	TRBD1	TRBV4-2	TRBJ1-1	15
TGTGCCAGCAGTGGCCGAAGGACTAGCGGAGGGTACGAGCAGTACTTC	CASSGRRTSGGYEQYF	-	TRBD2	TRBV6-2/TRBV6-3	TRBJ2-7	16
TGCAGTGCCCGGATCCTAGCGGATACGCAGTATTTT	CSARILADTQYF	-	-	TRBV20-1	TRBJ2-3	12
TGCGCCAGCAGCCAACCCGGACAGGGGCCTGGCTACACCTTC	CASSQPGQGPGYTF	-	TRBD1	TRBV4-1	TRBJ1-2	14
TGTGCCAGCAGTTTATCGAGGGCAGGGGCGCGGGAGACCCAGTACTTC	CASSLSRAGARETQYF	-	-	TRBV27	TRBJ2-5	16
TGTGCCAGTAGTATTCGGGGGTCAGACGAGCAGTACTTC	CASSIRGSDEQYF	-	-	TRBV19	TRBJ2-7	13
TGCGCCAGCAGGCTGCGGGCGGAAGCTAACTATGGCTACACCTTC	CASRLRAEANYGYTF	-	-	TRBV5-1	TRBJ1-2	15
TGTGCCAGCAGTACGGGACAGGGAGAGGGAGAGACCCAGTACTTC	CASSTGQGEGETQYF	once	TRBD1	TRBV7-6	TRBJ2-5	15
TGCGCCAGCAGCCAAGCTCAACGGCCTGAAGAGACCCAGTACTTC	CASSQAQRPEETQYF	-	-	TRBV4-1	TRBJ2-5	15